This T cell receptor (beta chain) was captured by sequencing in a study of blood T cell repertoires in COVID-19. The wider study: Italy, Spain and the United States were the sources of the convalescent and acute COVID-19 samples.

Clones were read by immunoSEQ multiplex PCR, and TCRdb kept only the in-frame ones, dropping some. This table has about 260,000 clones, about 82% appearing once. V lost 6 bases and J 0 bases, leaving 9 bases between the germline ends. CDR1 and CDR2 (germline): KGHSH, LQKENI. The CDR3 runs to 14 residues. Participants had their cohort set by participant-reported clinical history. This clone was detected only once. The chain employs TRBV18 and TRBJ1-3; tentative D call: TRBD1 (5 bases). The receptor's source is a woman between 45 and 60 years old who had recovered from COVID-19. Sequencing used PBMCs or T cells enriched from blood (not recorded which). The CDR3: CASSTTDSGNTIYF. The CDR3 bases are TGTGCCAGCTCGACGACAGACTCTGGAAACACCATATATTTT. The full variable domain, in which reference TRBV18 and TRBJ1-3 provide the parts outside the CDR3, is NAGVMQNPRHLVRRRGQEARLRCSPMKGHSHVYWYRQLPEEGLKFMVYLQKENIIDESGMPKERFSAEFPKEGPSILRIQQVVRGDSAAYFCASSTTDSGNTIYFGEGSWLTVV.